Listed below are T cell receptor beta chains from one sample, sequenced in a study of cytomegalovirus exposure and HLA in healthy donors. Profiled with immunoSEQ multiplex PCR; TCRdb holds only in-frame clones, not every one. The sample records 200,000 to 250,000 clones, about 85% being singletons. Material for sequencing was PBMCs. All receptors come from a woman between 45 and 60 years old in good health and CMV-seropositive. CDR3s include the opening cysteine and the closing phenylalanine or tryptophan. The D gene is left open where the match is weak. Part of the rows lack a size; the others show once, few, many or a class for expanded clones.

clone size	V gene	J gene	D gene	CDR3 DNA	CDR3 protein
few	TRBV4-1	TRBJ2-7	NA	TGCGCCAGCAGCCGAGGTAGGGGTTACGAGCAGTACTTC	CASSRGRGYEQYF
NA	TRBV7-3	TRBJ1-1	TRBD1	TGTGCCAGCAGCAAGACAGGGGAGAACACTGAAGCTTTCTTT	CASSKTGENTEAFF
NA	TRBV18	TRBJ1-1	TRBD1	TGTGCCAGCTCACGGGGGGACAGGGTGAACACTGAAGCTTTCTTT	CASSRGDRVNTEAFF
NA	TRBV7-3	TRBJ1-1	NA	TGTGCCAGCAGCCTCCTGGGCCCCTCCCTCATGAACACTGAAGCTTTCTTT	CASSLLGPSLMNTEAFF
NA	TRBV7-3	TRBJ1-1	NA	TGTGCCAGCAGCTCTTCTTTTACGGACAGTGGAGCTTTCTTT	CASSSSFTDSGAFF
few	TRBV6-5	TRBJ1-1	TRBD1	TGTGCCAGCAGTTACGGGACAGGGCAGAACACTGAAGCTTTCTTT	CASSYGTGQNTEAFF
NA	TRBV29-1	TRBJ2-5	TRBD2	TGCAGCGCCTCTCGGCGGGGGGGACAAGAGACCCAGTACTTC	CSASRRGGQETQYF
NA	TRBV6-1	TRBJ1-5	NA	TGTGCCAGCAGTGAAAACACGGAGATCAATCAGCCCCAGCATTTT	CASSENTEINQPQHF
NA	TRBV5-1	TRBJ1-1	TRBD1	TGCGCCAGCCGGACAGGGACCAGACAAATGAACACTGAAGCTTTCTTT	CASRTGTRQMNTEAFF
NA	TRBV9	TRBJ1-1	NA	TGTGCCAGCAGCGCCGACGGGACAATGAACACTGAAGCTTTCTTT	CASSADGTMNTEAFF